A single sample gave rise to the 28 T cell receptor beta chains below, sequenced in a study of human T cells and chemical hapten exposure. One entry per CDR3 protein, called by TCRdb with MiXCR from the RACE reads. Of about 54,000 distinct CDR3 sequences in the sample, about 9.9% were seen once. Stated time point: patch test 2, 6 weeks after DPC sensitization. Stated treatment: therapeutic diphenylcyclopropenone sensitization with weekly scalp DPC. The source material was whole blood, sampled in connection with sensitization to the hapten diphenylcyclopropenone (DPC). These receptors originate from a woman between 45 and 65 years old with alopecia areata. Some clones in this sample may be carry-over from other donors' samples.

This clonotype has more than one count but fewer than ten. The CDR3 sequence: CSVAPDSYEQYF. CDR3 sequence (DNA): TGCAGCGTTGCCCCGGACAGCTACGAGCAGTACTTC. The chain recombines TRBV29-1 with TRBJ2-7; TRBD1 might be the D (6 bases). Germline CDR1 reads SQVTM; CDR2 reads ANQGSEA. Trimming cost V 4 bases and J 3 bases, with 10 bases left between them. This CDR3 spans 12 amino acids.

The chain carries TRBV9 and TRBJ2-7; D is possibly TRBD1 (5 bases). The germline V and J ends were trimmed by 7 bases and 2 bases, with 10 bases remaining between them. The germline CDR1 and CDR2 sequences are SGDLS and YYNGEE. The CDR3 extends over 12 amino acids. The CDR3 is CASGTGTYEQYF. The CDR3 nucleotides read TGTGCCAGCGGCACAGGCACCTACGAGCAGTACTTC.

J is TRBJ2-7 and V is TRBV20-1, with D unresolved. Germline lookup yields CDR1 DFQATT and CDR2 SNEGSKA (reference sequence). The CDR3 runs 10 residues. V dropped 5 bases and J dropped 3 bases, with 5 bases sitting between them. As DNA, the CDR3 is TGCAGTGCTTATAACTACGAGCAGTACTTC. Amino acid sequence: CSAYNYEQYF.

The chain employs TRBV18 and TRBJ1-3; perhaps TRBD1 as D (6 bases). This CDR3 comprises 17 residues. The germline gives CDR1 KGHSH, CDR2 LQKENI. The V end was cut by 3 bases, the J end by 0 bases, with 15 bases between. This chain's CDR3 is CASSPYDRSVSGNTIYF. The CDR3 DNA is TGTGCCAGCTCACCTTACGACAGGTCCGTCTCTGGAAACACCATATATTTT.

The chain employs TRBV7-9 and TRBJ1-3; D ambiguous. Germline lookup yields CDR1 SEHNR and CDR2 FQNEAQ (reference sequence). Trimming stripped 2 bases from V and 1 base from J, with 15 bases between. This CDR3 spans 17 amino acids. DNA for the CDR3: TGTGCCAGCAGCTTAAGGATCAGCGACATTTCTGGAAACACCATATATTTT. Protein: CASSLRISDISGNTIYF.

The rearrangement joins TRBV20-1 to TRBJ2-1, with D hard to call. Germline V gene data show CDR1 as DFQATT and CDR2 as SNEGSKA (reference sequence). This CDR3 is 13 amino acids long. V was pared by 3 bases and J by 9 bases, with 15 bases between. The CDR3 reads CSARSQSTPEQFF. The CDR3 region has the DNA TGCAGTGCTAGGAGCCAATCGACTCCTGAGCAGTTCTTC.

V and J are TRBV10-1 and TRBJ1-2; D gene ambiguous. Germline V gives CDR1 WNHNN, CDR2 SYGVQD (reference sequence). The CDR3 length is 14 residues. Trimming pared 7 bases from V and 2 bases from J, leaving 14 bases between. CDR3 sequence (DNA): TGCGCCAGCACCCCAGGACCGGGGAACTATGGCTACACCTTC. Its protein is CASTPGPGNYGYTF.

This clonotype was counted at least ten times. The chain carries TRBV4-3 and TRBJ1-3, with D unclear. From germline, CDR1 is LGHNA and CDR2 YSLEER. CDR3 length: 18 amino acids. Trimming removed 0 bases at V and 0 bases at J, with 15 bases between. CDR3 protein: CASSQDPPRRNSGNTIYF. The CDR3 DNA sequence: TGCGCCAGCAGCCAAGATCCCCCCCGGCGCAACTCTGGAAACACCATATATTTT.

CDR3 coding DNA: TGTGCCAGCAGTTACTCAAGACAGCTATCGGGAAACACCATATATTTT. Translating gives CASSYSRQLSGNTIYF. The rearrangement joins TRBV6-6 to TRBJ1-3; a possible D gene is TRBD1 (5 bases). Germline V gene sequence: CDR1 MNHNY, CDR2 SVGAGI (reference sequence). This CDR3 is 16 amino acids long. V lost 0 bases and J lost 4, with 13 bases in between.

This clonotype was detected many times. This chain joins TRBV6-1 and TRBJ1-5, with 9 nucleotides matching TRBD1. CDR1 is MNHNS, CDR2 SASEGT, per germline. V was clipped by 5 bases and J by 6 bases; unmatched bases: 14. The CDR3 sequence is 17 residues long. CDR3 loop: CASSTKWVTGGAQPQHF. CDR3 DNA sequence: TGTGCCAGCAGTACCAAGTGGGTGACAGGGGGTGCTCAGCCCCAGCATTTT.

This chain joins TRBV7-2 and TRBJ2-1; TRBD1 matches 7 bases. With 5 bases clipped from V and 3 bases from J, the junction kept 7 bases outside the gene matches. The CDR3 is 15 residues long. Germline V lookup: CDR1 SGHTA, CDR2 FQGNSA. CDR3 nucleotide sequence: TGTGCCAGCAGCGAAACCCAGGGGGTCTACAATGAGCAGTTCTTC. Protein sequence: CASSETQGVYNEQFF.

This clonotype was seen a handful of times. The V call is TRBV3-1, the J call TRBJ2-1; 9 nucleotides match TRBD2. J was trimmed by 2 bases and V by 5 bases; bases with no gene match: 7. Germline V gene data show CDR1 as LGHDT and CDR2 as YNNKEL (reference sequence). This CDR3 contains 16 residues. CDR3 region: CASSFSGGSAYNEQFF. The CDR3 DNA follows: TGTGCCAGCAGCTTTAGCGGGGGTTCCGCCTACAATGAGCAGTTCTTC.

This sequence joins TRBV11-2 and TRBJ2-3; 10 positions agree with TRBD2. Germline CDR1 and CDR2: SGHAT and FQNNGV. The CDR3 sequence is 16 residues long. The V and J ends lost 5 bases and 3 bases, in that order; junction bases with no gene match: 8. The CDR3: CASSKLAGTPTDTQYF. The CDR3 nucleotides read TGTGCCAGCAGCAAACTAGCGGGGACCCCGACAGATACGCAGTATTTT.

This clonotype was detected only a few times. The J gene is TRBJ1-1, the V gene TRBV6-2 or TRBV6-3; 8 bases fit TRBD1. Germline CDR1 reads MNHEY; CDR2 reads SVGEGT. The CDR3 has 17 residues. The V gene end was trimmed by 6 bases and the J gene end by 0 bases; junction bases not matched to a gene: 12. The CDR3 region has the DNA TGTGCCAGCAGGATTCGAAGACAGGGGAAACTGAACACTGAAGCTTTCTTT. This sequence encodes CASRIRRQGKLNTEAFF.

This chain connects TRBV11-2 to TRBJ2-3, with TRBD2 matching 7 bases. With 2 bases clipped from V and 2 bases from J, the junction kept 1 base outside the gene matches. The CDR3 length is 14 residues. Germline V CDR1 and CDR2: SGHAT, FQNNGV. The CDR3 coding sequence is TGTGCCAGCAGCTTAAGCGGGGACACAGATACGCAGTATTTT. Its protein product is CASSLSGDTDTQYF.

This clonotype was detected only a few times. This chain links TRBV11-2 with TRBJ2-7; 7 positions agree with TRBD2. With V trimmed by 5 bases and J by 3 bases, 10 bases remained unmatched. The CDR3 spans 15 residues. Germline CDR1 is SGHAT and CDR2 is FQNNGV. The CDR3 bases are TGTGCCAGCAGCCCCGGAAGCGGGAACGACTACGAGCAGTACTTC. Protein sequence: CASSPGSGNDYEQYF.

The chain joins TRBV19 to TRBJ1-5; possible D gene TRBD1, 6 bases. V was pared by 7 bases and J by 8 bases, with 30 bases between. The CDR3 is 18 residues long. CDR1 is LNHDA, CDR2 SQIVND, per germline (reference sequence). CDR3 sequence: CASTQGALLPLRGEPQHF. Here the CDR3 DNA reads TGTGCCAGTACCCAGGGCGCCCTTTTGCCCCTTAGGGGGGAGCCCCAGCATTTT.

This clonotype was seen ten or more times. The rearrangement uses TRBV19 and TRBJ1-5, with D uncertain. Trimming stripped 3 bases from V and 2 bases from J, with 11 bases between. Germline V gives CDR1 LNHDA, CDR2 SQIVND (reference sequence). CDR3 size: 15 residues. The CDR3 region has the DNA TGTGCCAGTAGTATGTATGTGACCCGCAATCAGCCCCAGCATTTT. Protein: CASSMYVTRNQPQHF.

The table lists this clonotype with many counts. The chain uses TRBV5-1 and TRBJ1-1; D may be TRBD1 (5 bases). V shed 1 base and J shed 5 bases, with 18 bases lying between them. This CDR3 is 16 amino acids long. From germline, CDR1 is SGHRS and CDR2 YFSETQ. As DNA, the CDR3 is TGCGCCAGCAGCTTGTTCTCCGCAGGGCCGATGACTGAAGCTTTCTTT. Translated, it gives CASSLFSAGPMTEAFF.

This clonotype was seen at least ten times. This sequence joins TRBV18 and TRBJ1-6; no definite D call. The CDR3 sequence is 14 residues long. Trimming took off 3 bases at V and 9 bases at J, with 12 bases between the two ends. Germline CDR1 is KGHSH and CDR2 is LQKENI. CDR3 in amino acids: CASSPGVPPSPLHF. CDR3 coding DNA: TGTGCCAGCTCACCTGGGGTACCCCCTTCACCCCTCCACTTT.

This clonotype turned up a few times. The genes are TRBV5-5 and TRBJ1-5; D unclear. V was pared by 0 bases and J by 0 bases, with 7 bases between. In germline, CDR1 is SGHKS, CDR2 YYEKEE (reference sequence). The CDR3 has 15 residues. The CDR3 loop reads CASSLVLNSNQPQHF. CDR3 nucleotide sequence: TGTGCCAGCAGCTTGGTACTTAATAGCAATCAGCCCCAGCATTTT.

This clonotype showed up just a few times. The chain joins TRBV2 to TRBJ1-6; D not certain. The CDR3 is made up of 17 amino acids. Germline assignment: CDR1 SNHLY and CDR2 FYNNEI. The V end was cut by 8 bases, the J end by 9 bases, with 26 bases between. The CDR3 region is CASSPNLHVEGGSPLHF. The CDR3 DNA reads as TGTGCCAGCTCCCCAAACCTTCACGTAGAGGGTGGTTCACCCCTCCACTTT. Full variable domain (remainder filled in from reference TRBV2 and TRBJ1-6): EPEVTQTPSHQVTQMGQEVILRCVPISNHLYFYWYRQILGQKVEFLVSFYNNEISEKSEIFDDQFSVERPDGSNFTLKIRSTKLEDSAMYFCASSPNLHVEGGSPLHFGNGTRLTVT.

This clonotype was counted at least ten times. This rearrangement joins TRBV5-1 to TRBJ2-7, with 7 nucleotides matching TRBD1. With 4 bases clipped from V and 5 bases from J, the junction kept 9 bases outside the gene matches. The CDR3 runs to 14 residues. Germline V gene sequence: CDR1 SGHRS, CDR2 YFSETQ. The CDR3 region is CASSATGLRNEQYF. The CDR3 coding sequence is TGCGCCAGCAGCGCGACAGGGCTAAGGAACGAGCAGTACTTC.

At least ten counts were recorded for this clonotype. This chain uses TRBV6-5 with TRBJ2-7, with TRBD1 matching over 7 bases. V lost 0 bases to trimming and J lost 2 bases; unmatched junction nucleotides: 4. The germline CDR1 and CDR2 sequences are MNHEY and SVGAGI. This CDR3 spans 15 amino acids. CDR3 loop: CASSYSTGSPYEQYF. The CDR3 nucleotides read TGTGCCAGCAGTTACTCGACAGGGAGTCCCTACGAGCAGTACTTC.

This clonotype has ten or more counts. The rearrangement joins TRBV6-5 to TRBJ2-4; D is unclear. The germline V and J ends were trimmed by 5 bases and 1 base, with 15 bases remaining between them. CDR1 is MNHEY, CDR2 SVGAGI, per germline. The CDR3 length is 16 residues. In DNA form, the CDR3 reads TGTGCCAGCAGTCACCGGTCTTCATCGGCCAAAAACATTCAGTACTTC. Translating gives CASSHRSSSAKNIQYF.

This sequence joins TRBV11-2 and TRBJ1-6, with D uncertain. V lost 5 bases, J lost 9 bases, and 11 bases lay in between. Germline loops: CDR1 SGHAT, CDR2 FQNNGV. This CDR3 contains 13 residues. This CDR3 reads CASSRPSGSPLHF. Written as DNA, the CDR3 is TGTGCCAGCAGCAGACCTTCAGGTTCACCCCTCCACTTT. Based on the CDR3 plus reference TRBV11-2 and TRBJ1-6, the full variable domain is EAGVAQSPRYKIIEKRQSVAFWCNPISGHATLYWYQQILGQGPKLLIQFQNNGVVDDSQLPKDRFSAERLKGVDSTLKIQPAKLEDSAVYLCASSRPSGSPLHFGNGTRLTVT.

This chain joins TRBV3-1 and TRBJ1-1, with TRBD1 as a possible D gene (5 bases). Trimming shortened V by 0 bases and J by 1 base, and 12 bases separated the two germline ends. The germline V gene encodes CDR1 LGHDT and CDR2 YNNKEL (reference sequence). The CDR3 is 16 amino acids. The DNA for the CDR3 is TGTGCCAGCAGCCAAGAACCGGGACGGCAGAACACTGAAGCTTTCTTT. This sequence encodes CASSQEPGRQNTEAFF. Supplemented by reference TRBV3-1 and TRBJ1-1, the full variable domain reads DTAVSQTPKYLVTQMGNDKSIKCEQNLGHDTMYWYKQDSKKFLKIMFSYNNKELIINETVPNRFSPKSPDKAHLNLHINSLELGDSAVYFCASSQEPGRQNTEAFFGQGTRLTVV.

This clonotype was observed many times. The rearrangement joins TRBV7-6 to TRBJ1-1; 7 bases are shared with TRBD1. In germline, CDR1 is SGHVS, CDR2 FNYEAQ. Trimming cost V 2 bases and J 5 bases; bases outside gene matches: 20. This CDR3 has 19 amino acids. The CDR3 loop is CASSLLDSDTGARRTEAFF. As DNA, the CDR3 is TGTGCCAGCAGCTTACTTGACTCTGACACAGGGGCGCGTAGGACTGAAGCTTTCTTT.